This T cell receptor (beta chain) was sequenced during a study of blood T cell repertoires in COVID-19. Repertoires were generated with immunoSEQ multiplex PCR, while TCRdb's copy carries only in-frame clones and drops some. The top ten hold roughly 2% of the sample, which has hundreds of thousands of clones, around 87% seen once. Looked up from germline, CDR1 is MRHNA and CDR2 is SNTAGT. The length of the CDR3 is 19 residues. V was pared by 4 bases and J by 0 bases, with 13 bases of the junction left unmatched. The specimen was peripheral blood. The chain combines TRBV6-4 with TRBJ2-3; 10 nucleotides line up with TRBD2. This TCR was sampled from a woman aged 50 to 65 who had recovered from COVID-19. This chain's CDR3 is CASSVLPIAGGTSTDTQYF. The CDR3 DNA reads as TGTGCCAGCAGTGTCCTTCCAATAGCGGGGGGCACTAGCACAGATACGCAGTATTTT.